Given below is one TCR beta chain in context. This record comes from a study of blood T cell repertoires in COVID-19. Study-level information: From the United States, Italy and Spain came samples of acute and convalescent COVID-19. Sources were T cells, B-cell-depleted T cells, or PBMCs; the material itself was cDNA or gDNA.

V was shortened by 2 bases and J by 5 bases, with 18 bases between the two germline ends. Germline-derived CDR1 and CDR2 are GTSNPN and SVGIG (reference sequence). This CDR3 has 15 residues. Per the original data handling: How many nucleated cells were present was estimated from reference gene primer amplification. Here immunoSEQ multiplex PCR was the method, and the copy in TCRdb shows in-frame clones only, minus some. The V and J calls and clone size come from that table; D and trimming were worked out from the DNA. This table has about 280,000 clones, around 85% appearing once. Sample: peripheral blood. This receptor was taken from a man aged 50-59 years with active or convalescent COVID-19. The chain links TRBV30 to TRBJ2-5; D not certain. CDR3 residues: CAWSTPGPLRETQYF. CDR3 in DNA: TGTGCCTGGAGTACCCCTGGGCCGCTTAGGGAGACCCAGTACTTC.